The 28 T cell receptor beta chains below come from one sample, sequenced in a study of molecular identifiers for immune sequencing clone quantification. TCRdb independently ran MiXCR on the PCR reads; one entry per CDR3 protein. There are 490,000 or so distinct CDR3 sequences in the sample; about a quarter occur only once, and about 0.75% lies in the top ten. The sample consisted of naive CD8+ T cells from blood, with Jurkat cell RNA spiked in. Noted subset: FACS-sorted CD8+CD4-CCR7+CD45RA+ naive T cells. The receptors originated from a human donor in good health. Some libraries in this study had Jurkat cell RNA spiked in.

V and J are TRBV6-1 and TRBJ1-1; 7 positions match TRBD1. Germline V gene lookup returns CDR1 MNHNS and CDR2 SASEGT. The CDR3 spans 14 residues. V lost 3 bases, J lost 5 bases, and 6 bases stayed unmatched. CDR3 in DNA: TGTGCCAGCAGTGACAGACAGGGAAGAACTGAAGCTTTCTTT. Its protein product is CASSDRQGRTEAFF.

This clonotype showed up just a few times. The chain carries TRBV4-1 and TRBJ2-7; possible D gene TRBD1, 5 bases. CDR3 length equals 16 residues. Deletions cut 1 base from V and 2 bases from J, with 15 bases between. Germline assignment: CDR1 MGHRA and CDR2 YSYEKL. CDR3 sequence reads: CASSQGYRQGAYEQYF. The CDR3 DNA sequence: TGCGCCAGCAGCCAAGGTTATCGCCAGGGCGCCTACGAGCAGTACTTC.

This clonotype was picked up a small number of times. V and J are TRBV20-1 and TRBJ2-3; 12 bases are a match to TRBD2. Germline CDR1 reads DFQATT; CDR2 reads SNEGSKA (reference sequence). The CDR3 totals 16 residues. Trimming cost V 0 bases and J 2 bases; bases outside gene matches: 3. CDR3 loop: CSAREGLAGNTDTQYF. The CDR3 coding sequence is TGCAGTGCTAGAGAGGGACTAGCGGGTAACACAGATACGCAGTATTTT.

The table lists this clonotype with many counts. The chain carries TRBV20-1 and TRBJ2-7; TRBD2 might be the D (6 bases). The CDR3 has 12 residues. Germline CDR1 and CDR2: DFQATT and SNEGSKA (reference sequence). V was pared by 4 bases and J by 2 bases, with 9 bases between. The CDR3 DNA sequence: TGCAGTGCTACTAGCGAGACCTACGAGCAGTACTTC. Its translation is CSATSETYEQYF.

This clonotype was seen at least ten times. The chain is built from TRBV12-5 and TRBJ2-2, with D uncertain. This CDR3 has 12 amino acids. Germline CDR1 LGHNT, CDR2 FRNRAP. CDR3 nucleotide sequence: TGTGTCCCGAGTCCTCCAACCGGGGAGCTGTTTTTT. Translating it yields CVPSPPTGELFF.

The V gene is TRBV20-1, the J gene TRBJ1-2; D might be TRBD1 (6 bases). The germline V gene has CDR1 DFQATT and CDR2 SNEGSKA (reference sequence). V was cut by 7 bases and J by 3 bases, with 15 bases left in between. CDR3 length equals 13 residues. CDR3 sequence (DNA): TGCAGTGTCCCACACGGGGGCGACTATGGCTACACCTTC. This gives the protein CSVPHGGDYGYTF.

This clonotype was observed many times. The chain employs TRBV27 and TRBJ1-1; 7 positions match TRBD1. Germline V gene data show CDR1 as MNHEY and CDR2 as SMNVEV (reference sequence). V lost 5 bases and J lost 0; bases outside the gene matches: 6. The CDR3 has 15 residues. CDR3 in DNA: TGTGCCAGCAGTCCAAAACAGGGGATGAACACTGAAGCTTTCTTT. This sequence encodes CASSPKQGMNTEAFF.

In this sample, this clonotype turned up many times. The gene calls are TRBV7-2 and TRBJ2-1; 12 nucleotides match TRBD2. The J segment lost 8 bases and the V segment lost 6 bases, leaving 8 bases of the junction unmatched. This CDR3 region has 15 residues. Germline V gene data show CDR1 as SGHTA and CDR2 as FQGNSA. CDR3 sequence: CASSLLAGGPDEQFF. The CDR3 DNA follows: TGTGCCAGCAGTCTCCTAGCGGGGGGGCCCGATGAGCAGTTCTTC. The full variable domain, with the rest looked up from reference TRBV7-2 and TRBJ2-1, is GAGVSQSPSNKVTEKGKDVELRCDPISGHTALYWYRQSLGQGLEFLIYFQGNSAPDKSGLPSDRFSAERTGGSVSTLTIQRTQQEDSAVYLCASSLLAGGPDEQFFGPGTRLTVL.

This clonotype was counted only a few times. The chain carries TRBV12-3 or TRBV12-4 and TRBJ2-7; D is unclear. The V end was cut by 3 bases, the J end by 7 bases, with 16 bases between. CDR3 length equals 14 residues. This chain's CDR3 is CASSLVDRPVEQYF. CDR3 bases: TGTGCCAGCAGTTTGGTGGACCGCCCGGTTGAGCAGTACTTC.

This clonotype was detected a few times. J is TRBJ1-1 and V is TRBV12-3 or TRBV12-4; D is unclear. Trimming removed 5 bases from V and 5 bases from J, with 15 bases in between. CDR3 size: 14 residues. DNA of the CDR3: TGTGCCAGCAGTCCTCCGGGCCTGGGGACTGAAGCTTTCTTT. It yields the protein CASSPPGLGTEAFF.

This clonotype was seen more than once but under ten times. The chain carries TRBV6-5 and TRBJ1-2, with a weak D call TRBD1 (6 bases). The germline CDR1 and CDR2 sequences are MNHEY and SVGAGI. The CDR3 length is 15 residues. Between the trimmed V and J ends, which lost 8 bases and 4 bases, there was a span of 20 bases. CDR3 amino acids: CASYGGTGMSYGYTF. The CDR3 DNA is TGTGCCAGCTACGGCGGAACAGGGATGAGCTATGGCTACACCTTC.

This clonotype was seen more than once but under ten times. The V call is TRBV10-3, the J call TRBJ2-7; D ambiguous. V lost 3 bases to trimming and J lost 0 bases, with 6 bases between them. There are 13 residues in the CDR3. Germline V gene lookup returns CDR1 ENHRY and CDR2 SYGVKD. This chain's CDR3 is CAISDSLSYEQYF. CDR3 bases: TGTGCCATCAGTGATAGTCTCTCCTACGAGCAGTACTTC.

V and J are TRBV7-6 and TRBJ2-2; D gene unclear. The CDR3 contains 14 residues. Trimming removed 1 base from V and 8 bases from J, with 11 bases in between. Germline loops: CDR1 SGHVS, CDR2 FNYEAQ. The DNA for the CDR3 is TGTGCCAGCAGCTTAGACCTTCCTTCGGGGGAGCTGTTTTTT. Amino acids: CASSLDLPSGELFF.

This clonotype came up once. This likely comes from a read error, as the CDR3 has no conserved phenylalanine or tryptophan at its end. The chain couples TRBV6-2 or TRBV6-3 to TRBJ2-1; D uncertain. V was pared by 0 bases and J by 0 bases, with 9 bases between. This CDR3 has 16 amino acids. The germline V gene has CDR1 MNHEY and CDR2 SVGEGT. This CDR3 reads CASSYSTVSSYNEQFL. The CDR3 DNA is TGTGCCAGCAGTTACTCTACAGTCAGCTCCTACAATGAGCAGTTCCTC.

Concerning this clonotype itself: A read error may be the cause here, since a much bigger clone is one base away. The chain links TRBV6-6 to TRBJ2-7; D unresolved. This CDR3 comprises 14 residues. Germline-derived CDR1 and CDR2 are MNHNY and SVGAGI (reference sequence). CDR3 in amino acids: CASSLPTLSYEQNF. DNA of the CDR3: TGTGCCAGCAGTCTCCCGACACTCTCCTACGAGCAGAACTTC.

In this sample, this clonotype turned up a few times. This chain joins TRBV11-2 and TRBJ2-1; 11 nucleotides agree with TRBD2. The CDR3 contains 16 residues. J lost 9 bases, V lost 0 bases, and 7 bases had no gene match. Germline lookup yields CDR1 SGHAT and CDR2 FQNNGV. The CDR3 sequence is CASSLESLAGGSEQFF. DNA of the CDR3: TGTGCCAGCAGCTTAGAATCCCTAGCGGGAGGTTCTGAGCAGTTCTTC. Full variable domain (rest looked up from reference TRBV11-2 and TRBJ2-1): EAGVAQSPRYKIIEKRQSVAFWCNPISGHATLYWYQQILGQGPKLLIQFQNNGVVDDSQLPKDRFSAERLKGVDSTLKIQPAKLEDSAVYLCASSLESLAGGSEQFFGPGTRLTVL.

At least ten counts were recorded for this clonotype. The rearrangement joins TRBV12-3 or TRBV12-4 to TRBJ2-3; D gene ambiguous. V lost 5 bases and J lost 1, with 13 bases in between. CDR3 length: 15 amino acids. CDR3 loop: CASSPLGFGTDTQYF. The CDR3, as DNA: TGTGCCAGCAGTCCCCTAGGGTTCGGCACAGATACGCAGTATTTT.

J is TRBJ2-3 and V is TRBV5-6, with 15 bases that match TRBD2. The germline V gene encodes CDR1 SGHDT and CDR2 YYEEEE. The CDR3 is made up of 18 amino acids. The junction had 7 bases not matched to a gene; V was cut back by 3 bases and J by 2 bases. The CDR3 here is CASSWGTSGGHITDTQYF. The DNA of the CDR3 is TGTGCCAGCAGCTGGGGGACTAGCGGGGGGCATATCACAGATACGCAGTATTTT.

This clonotype was observed a few times. The V gene is TRBV20-1, the J gene TRBJ1-5, with 9 bases matching TRBD1. The ends lost 0 bases at V and 2 bases at J; junction bases unmatched: 8. CDR3 length: 17 amino acids. Germline V gene sequence: CDR1 DFQATT, CDR2 SNEGSKA (reference sequence). CDR3 amino acids: CSARDLWDRDGNQPQHF. CDR3 nucleotides: TGCAGTGCTAGAGATCTTTGGGACAGGGACGGCAATCAGCCCCAGCATTTT.

As for this clonotype: It may be a read error: a sequence one base away is much more abundant. The chain links TRBV12-3 or TRBV12-4 to TRBJ2-3, with TRBD2 matching over 11 bases. Trimming removed 10 bases from V and 6 bases from J; junction bases left unmatched: 27. CDR3 length: 20 amino acids. The CDR3 region is CANGKQGAGTSGLIRDTQYF. Here the CDR3 DNA reads TGTGCCAACGGCAAACAGGGGGCCGGGACTAGCGGCTTAATAAGGGATACGCAGTATTTT.

The sample holds a few counts of this clonotype. This chain joins TRBV7-9 and TRBJ2-5; TRBD1 matches at 7 bases. CDR1 is SEHNR, CDR2 FQNEAQ, per germline (reference sequence). The CDR3 contains 14 residues. V was pared by 5 bases and J by 1 base, with 4 bases of the junction left unmatched. CDR3 nucleotides: TGTGCCAGCAGCGACCGGGACAGCCAAGAGACCCAGTACTTC. It translates to CASSDRDSQETQYF. The full variable domain, rest sourced from reference TRBV7-9 and TRBJ2-5, is DTGVSQNPRHKITKRGQNVTFRCDPISEHNRLYWYRQTLGQGPEFLTYFQNEAQLEKSRLLSDRFSAERPKGSFSTLEIQRTEQGDSAMYLCASSDRDSQETQYFGPGTRLLVL.

This clonotype was picked up many times. This chain uses TRBV20-1 with TRBJ1-1; D perhaps matches TRBD1 (5 bases). The V end was cut by 1 base, the J end by 4 bases, with 13 bases between. Germline-derived CDR1 and CDR2 are DFQATT and SNEGSKA (reference sequence). The CDR3 covers 14 residues. CDR3 sequence: CSARAGLRSTEAFF. The CDR3 DNA sequence: TGCAGTGCTAGAGCGGGACTACGGAGCACTGAAGCTTTCTTT.

This clonotype was recorded a few times. The V call is TRBV5-1, the J call TRBJ2-5; 9 nucleotides agree with TRBD1. CDR1 SGHRS and CDR2 YFSETQ come from the germline V gene. Trimming removed 4 bases from V and 5 bases from J; junction bases left unmatched: 12. The length of the CDR3 is 16 residues. CDR3 DNA sequence: TGCGCCAGCAGCCGTACCGGACAGGGGAGCGCGGAGACCCAGTACTTC. Its protein product is CASSRTGQGSAETQYF. Drawing the rest from reference TRBV5-1 and TRBJ2-5, the complete variable domain is KAGVTQTPRYLIKTRGQQVTLSCSPISGHRSVSWYQQTPGQGLQFLFEYFSETQRNKGNFPGRFSGRQFSNSRSEMNVSTLELGDSALYLCASSRTGQGSAETQYFGPGTRLLVL.

This clonotype has at least ten counts. The chain is built from TRBV12-3 or TRBV12-4 and TRBJ1-5; D perhaps matches TRBD1 (5 bases). Trimming cost V 4 bases and J 5 bases, with 21 bases left between them. This CDR3 region has 17 residues. CDR3 amino acids: CASSSSTGGLRDQPQHF. CDR3 sequence (DNA): TGTGCCAGCAGTTCCTCCACCGGCGGGCTCAGGGATCAGCCCCAGCATTTT.

The V gene is TRBV28, the J gene TRBJ2-7; D possibly corresponds to TRBD1 (5 bases). The germline V gene has CDR1 MDHEN and CDR2 SYDVKM. This CDR3 spans 12 amino acids. V lost 5 bases and J lost 6, with 11 bases in between. The CDR3 loop is CASSVTGPEQYF. The CDR3 bases are TGTGCCAGCAGTGTCACAGGCCCCGAGCAGTACTTC.

Turning to this clonotype: A much larger clone differs by one base, so this may be a read error. The chain couples TRBV2 to TRBJ1-6, with 7 bases identical to TRBD1. CDR1 is SNHLY, CDR2 FYNNEI, per germline. The CDR3 covers 14 residues. The trim removed 4 bases at V and 9 bases at J, leaving 6 bases unmatched. In DNA, the CDR3 is TGTGCCAGCAGTGGTGTCAGGGGGATTTCACCCCTCCACTTT. Its translation is CASSGVRGISPLHF.

Concerning this clonotype itself: Just one base apart from a much larger clone, this may be a read error. V gene TRBV28 combines with J gene TRBJ2-7; D gene unclear. Per the germline V gene, CDR1 is MDHEN and CDR2 is SYDVKM. The V end lost 7 bases, the J end lost 9 bases, and 16 bases lay between the germline ends. The CDR3 covers 12 residues. CDR3 nucleotides: TGTGCCAGCAAGCTCCCGTTCGGCGGGCAGTACTTC. This encodes CASKLPFGGQYF.

There are a few counts of this clonotype. V is TRBV7-9 and J is TRBJ1-5; 9 bases align to TRBD1. This CDR3 spans 15 amino acids. J was trimmed by 5 bases and V by 5 bases; bases with no gene match: 7. Germline V CDR1 and CDR2: SEHNR, FQNEAQ (reference sequence). The CDR3 reads CASSVSGQGYQPQHF. In DNA, the CDR3 is TGTGCCAGCAGCGTGTCGGGACAGGGCTATCAGCCCCAGCATTTT.